One and the same sample provided the 10 T cell receptor beta chains below, sequenced in a study of RUNX1 and TCR beta rearrangement in T-cell leukemia. TCR beta DJ and VDJ rearrangements were read by next generation amplicon sequencing. From the PCR reads, TCRdb called clonotypes with MiXCR, one entry per CDR3 protein. The sample lists about 200 distinct CDR3 sequences, roughly a third seen once, with about nine tenths in the top ten. Material for sequencing was blood. These receptors all come from a female donor with T-cell acute lymphoblastic leukemia.

This clonotype was recorded a few times. This rearrangement joins TRBV19 to TRBJ2-7; maybe TRBD1 (6 bases). Trimming cost V 3 bases and J 2 bases, with 14 bases left between them. CDR3 size: 15 residues. Germline V lookup: CDR1 LNHDA, CDR2 SQIVND (reference sequence). The CDR3 sequence: CASSMGLGTTYEQYF. The CDR3 coding sequence is TGTGCCAGTAGTATGGGTCTCGGGACAACCTACGAGCAGTACTTC.

This clonotype appeared a few times. The J gene is TRBJ2-7, the V gene TRBV20-1; D is perhaps TRBD2 (6 bases). V lost 3 bases and J 4 bases, leaving 10 bases between the germline ends. CDR3 length: 12 amino acids. From germline, CDR1 is DFQATT and CDR2 SNEGSKA (reference sequence). The CDR3 region is CSASGSGYEQYF. CDR3 nucleotides: TGCAGTGCTAGCGGGAGTGGTTACGAGCAGTACTTC.

This clonotype was seen a handful of times. J is TRBJ1-1 and V is TRBV6-5, with a possible D match to TRBD1 (5 bases). The CDR3 spans 14 residues. Trimming left V 6 bases short and J 2 bases short, with 13 bases between. Per the germline V gene, CDR1 is MNHEY and CDR2 is SVGAGI. The CDR3 here is CASRLQGLNTEAFF. The CDR3 DNA follows: TGTGCCAGCAGACTCCAGGGTCTTAACACTGAAGCTTTCTTT.

V usage is TRBV12-3 or TRBV12-4 and J usage is TRBJ2-3; 10 bases are shared with TRBD1. The CDR3 spans 15 residues. The trim removed 4 bases at V and 2 bases at J, leaving 3 bases unmatched. The CDR3: CASSSGTGDTDTQYF. The CDR3 nucleotides read TGTGCCAGCAGTTCCGGGACAGGGGACACAGATACGCAGTATTTT.

This clonotype is large (0.1 to 1%) by share. The rearrangement uses TRBV3-2 and TRBJ1-1; TRBD1, the table's D call, lacks a check against the DNA. TRBV3-2 is shown as a pseudogene. This CDR3 is built from 14 residues. The CDR3 here is CASPIRDRYPEAFF. CDR3 coding DNA: TGTGCCAGCCCTATCCGGGACAGATATCCCGAAGCTTTCTTT.

By its share, this clonotype is medium-sized (0.01 to 0.1%). This rearrangement joins TRBV28 to TRBJ2-7; 11 bases are a match to TRBD1. The V gene's germline CDR1 is MDHEN and CDR2 SYDVKM. Trimming took 3 bases from V and 3 from J; bases not matched to a gene: 4. The CDR3 has 15 amino acids. This CDR3 is CASSLVGTGGYEQYF. The CDR3 DNA sequence: TGTGCCAGCAGTTTGGTTGGGACAGGGGGCTACGAGCAGTACTTC.

This clonotype was recorded a few times. One end of the junction does not line up with germline, which may come from a read error. The V and J genes are TRBV2 and TRBJ1-2; 7 positions agree with TRBD1. This CDR3 region has 18 residues. In germline, CDR1 is SNHLY, CDR2 FYNNEI. This CDR3 reads CASSEEPIGTVRRYGSPF. In nucleotides, the CDR3 is TGTGCCAGCAGTGAAGAGCCTATAGGGACAGTCCGGCGCTATGGCTCCCCCTTC.

The rearrangement uses TRBV3-1 and TRBJ2-5; 7 positions agree with TRBD2. The CDR3 runs to 18 residues. V lost 1 base to trimming and J lost 2 bases; unmatched junction nucleotides: 13. Germline CDR1 is LGHDT and CDR2 is YNNKEL (reference sequence). The CDR3, as DNA: TGTGCCAGCAGCCAAGTTTGGGTGGGGGGGAGAGGACAAGAGACCCAGTACTTC. Its translation is CASSQVWVGGRGQETQYF.

Sample share makes this clonotype medium-sized. The chain joins TRBV4-3 to TRBJ2-2; 8 bases are a match to TRBD1. The CDR3 has 16 residues. Germline loops: CDR1 LGHNA, CDR2 YSLEER. The V gene end was trimmed by 3 bases and the J gene end by 6 bases; junction bases not matched to a gene: 9. DNA of the CDR3: TGCGCCAGCAGCCATTCCATTCAGGGGGCTCCCGGGGAGCTGTTTTTT. Translated: CASSHSIQGAPGELFF.

By share, this clonotype ranks as medium-sized. The chain joins TRBV5-4 to TRBJ1-6; D is unclear. Germline assignment: CDR1 SGHNT and CDR2 YYREEE (reference sequence). This CDR3 contains 16 residues. Between the trimmed V and J ends, which lost 0 bases and 10 bases, there was a span of 17 bases. The CDR3 loop reads CASSLAGGLQDSPLHF. The DNA of the CDR3 is TGTGCCAGCAGCTTGGCGGGTGGTCTGCAGGACTCACCCCTCCACTTT.